Listed here are 12 T cell receptor beta chains from one sample, sequenced in a study of blood T cell repertoires in COVID-19. TCRdb keeps only in-frame clones here, not all; method: immunoSEQ multiplex PCR. The sample consists of 240,000 or so clones, approximately 83% of them appearing once. The material sequenced was peripheral blood. Source of these receptors: a woman under 40 who had recovered from COVID-19.

The J gene is TRBJ2-5, the V gene TRBV28, with 8 bases that match TRBD2. CDR1 MDHEN and CDR2 SYDVKM come from the germline V gene. This CDR3 region has 14 residues. V dropped 7 bases and J dropped 6; count of bases not matched to a gene: 10. The CDR3 loop is CASINSGGSKTQYF. CDR3 nucleotides: TGTGCCAGCATAAACAGCGGGGGTTCGAAGACCCAGTACTTC. Based on the CDR3 plus reference TRBV28 and TRBJ2-5, the full variable domain is DVKVTQSSRYLVKRTGEKVFLECVQDMDHENMFWYRQDPGLGLRLIYFSYDVKMKEKGDIPEGYSVSREKKERFSLILESASTNQTSMYLCASINSGGSKTQYFGPGTRLLVL.

CDR3 loop: CASSPLVNNEQFF. The CDR3 DNA reads as TGTGCCAGTAGCCCCCTTGTTAACAATGAGCAGTTCTTC. The gene calls are TRBV19 and TRBJ2-1; no clear D gene. CDR1 is LNHDA, CDR2 SQIVND, per germline (reference sequence). The CDR3 loop spans 13 amino acids. The ends were cut back, 6 bases at V and 5 bases at J, with 11 bases in the middle.

J is TRBJ1-4 and V is TRBV11-2; TRBD1 might be the D (6 bases). This CDR3 region has 12 residues. V was trimmed by 3 bases and J by 10 bases, leaving 9 bases between them. Germline CDR1 reads SGHAT; CDR2 reads FQNNGV. CDR3 loop: CASSLKQGKLFF. Here the CDR3 DNA reads TGTGCCAGCAGCTTGAAACAGGGAAAACTGTTTTTT.

The V gene is TRBV10-2, the J gene TRBJ1-3, with a possible D match to TRBD1 (5 bases). The CDR3 sequence is 15 residues long. Germline CDR1 is WSHSY and CDR2 is SAAADI. V lost 4 bases, J lost 0 bases, and 10 bases lay in between. The CDR3 nucleotides are TGCGCCAGCAGTGGACAGACGAACTCTGGAAACACCATATATTTT. The encoded protein is CASSGQTNSGNTIYF.

In its sample, this clone was seen a few times. This chain connects TRBV4-1 to TRBJ2-7; 9 nucleotides align to TRBD1. Germline loops: CDR1 MGHRA, CDR2 YSYEKL. J was trimmed by 2 bases and V by 4 bases; bases with no gene match: 12. The CDR3 spans 17 residues. CDR3 sequence: CASSPRTGTGTTYEQYF. The DNA for the CDR3 is TGCGCCAGCAGCCCTCGAACCGGGACAGGGACGACCTACGAGCAGTACTTC.

The V call is TRBV5-1, the J call TRBJ2-1; possible D gene TRBD1, 6 bases. The length of the CDR3 is 15 residues. Trimming removed 4 bases at V and 5 bases at J, with 16 bases between. The germline gives CDR1 SGHRS, CDR2 YFSETQ. The CDR3 loop reads CASSTDSFSHNEQFF. In DNA, the CDR3 is TGCGCCAGCAGCACGGACAGCTTCTCTCACAATGAGCAGTTCTTC. Using reference TRBV5-1 and TRBJ2-1 for the parts outside the CDR3, the full variable domain is KAGVTQTPRYLIKTRGQQVTLSCSPISGHRSVSWYQQTPGQGLQFLFEYFSETQRNKGNFPGRFSGRQFSNSRSEMNVSTLELGDSALYLCASSTDSFSHNEQFFGPGTRLTVL.

The V gene is TRBV27, the J gene TRBJ2-5; TRBD1 matches at 10 bases. The V and J ends lost 5 bases and 4 bases, in that order; junction bases with no gene match: 1. The CDR3 runs 13 residues. Germline lookup yields CDR1 MNHEY and CDR2 SMNVEV (reference sequence). This CDR3 reads CASSRQGAETQYF. CDR3 DNA: TGTGCCAGCAGTAGACAGGGGGCAGAGACCCAGTACTTC.

This chain connects TRBV9 to TRBJ2-3; TRBD2 might be the D (6 bases). This CDR3 contains 14 residues. Germline CDR1 and CDR2: SGDLS and YYNGEE. Trimming left V 0 bases short and J 4 bases short, with 9 bases between. The CDR3 DNA sequence: TGTGCCAGCAGCGTAGAGTGGGGGGCAGATACGCAGTATTTT. Translated: CASSVEWGADTQYF.

The genes are TRBV11-2 and TRBJ1-4, with 9 bases identical to TRBD1. The CDR3 has 13 amino acids. V was clipped by 5 bases and J by 7 bases; unmatched bases: 2. The germline V gene encodes CDR1 SGHAT and CDR2 FQNNGV. The CDR3 nucleotides are TGTGCCAGCAGCCCGGGACAGGGTGAAAAACTGTTTTTT. This translates into CASSPGQGEKLFF. The variable domain in full, with the rest retrieved from reference TRBV11-2 and TRBJ1-4, is EAGVAQSPRYKIIEKRQSVAFWCNPISGHATLYWYQQILGQGPKLLIQFQNNGVVDDSQLPKDRFSAERLKGVDSTLKIQPAKLEDSAVYLCASSPGQGEKLFFGSGTQLSVL.

V gene TRBV11-3 combines with J gene TRBJ2-3, with a tentative D call TRBD2 (5 bases). Germline-derived CDR1 and CDR2 are SGHNT and YENEEA. The CDR3 extends over 14 amino acids. Trimming pared 0 bases from V and 6 bases from J, leaving 10 bases between. The CDR3 bases are TGTGCCAGCAGCTTAGATCTAGCTCGTGATACGCAGTATTTT. Translation gives CASSLDLARDTQYF.

The chain has TRBV7-3 and TRBJ1-6; D might be TRBD1 (5 bases). Germline V gives CDR1 SGHTA, CDR2 FQGTGA. Trimming stripped 8 bases from V and 7 bases from J, with 12 bases between. This CDR3 is built from 13 residues. The CDR3 coding sequence is TGTGCCAGCGGGCGGCAGGGCAATTCACCCCTCCACTTT. Translation: CASGRQGNSPLHF.

This clone occurred a few times. V gene TRBV3-1 (or the pseudogene TRBV3-2) combines with J gene TRBJ1-2, with TRBD1 matching over 9 bases. This CDR3 contains 12 residues. The trim removed 6 bases at V and 11 bases at J, leaving 7 bases unmatched. Germline V lookup: CDR1 LGHDT, CDR2 YNNKEL (reference sequence). CDR3 sequence: CASRKGQGAYTF. The CDR3 region has the DNA TGTGCCAGCAGGAAGGGACAGGGAGCTTACACCTTC.